This entry concerns a single TCR beta chain. Its antigen is currently unknown. This entry comes from a study of T cell responses to AZD1222 COVID-19 vaccine. Study conclusions and caveats: Donors were chiefly white British, with a greater number of females, and clonal diversity was perhaps underestimated.

The V and J ends lost 0 bases and 1 base, in that order; junction bases with no gene match: 5. The CDR3 consists of 18 residues. Germline assignment: CDR1 SGHNT and CDR2 YYREEE (reference sequence). Profiled with immunoSEQ multiplex PCR; TCRdb holds only in-frame clones, not every one. Here the sample spans about 120,000 clones, roughly 89% being singletons. This receptor was identified in an adult in good health. This chain joins TRBV5-4 and TRBJ2-6; 9 nucleotides match TRBD1. The input for sequencing was peripheral blood, taken on day 0 of AZD1222 vaccination. The chain's CDR3 is CASSLAGTGISGANVLTF. Here the CDR3 DNA reads TGTGCCAGCAGCTTGGCCGGGACAGGGATATCTGGGGCCAACGTCCTGACTTTC. Full variable domain (rest looked up from reference TRBV5-4 and TRBJ2-6): ETGVTQSPTHLIKTRGQQVTLRCSSQSGHNTVSWYQQALGQGPQFIFQYYREEENGRGNFPPRFSGLQFPNYSSELNVNALELDDSALYLCASSLAGTGISGANVLTFGAGSRLTVL.